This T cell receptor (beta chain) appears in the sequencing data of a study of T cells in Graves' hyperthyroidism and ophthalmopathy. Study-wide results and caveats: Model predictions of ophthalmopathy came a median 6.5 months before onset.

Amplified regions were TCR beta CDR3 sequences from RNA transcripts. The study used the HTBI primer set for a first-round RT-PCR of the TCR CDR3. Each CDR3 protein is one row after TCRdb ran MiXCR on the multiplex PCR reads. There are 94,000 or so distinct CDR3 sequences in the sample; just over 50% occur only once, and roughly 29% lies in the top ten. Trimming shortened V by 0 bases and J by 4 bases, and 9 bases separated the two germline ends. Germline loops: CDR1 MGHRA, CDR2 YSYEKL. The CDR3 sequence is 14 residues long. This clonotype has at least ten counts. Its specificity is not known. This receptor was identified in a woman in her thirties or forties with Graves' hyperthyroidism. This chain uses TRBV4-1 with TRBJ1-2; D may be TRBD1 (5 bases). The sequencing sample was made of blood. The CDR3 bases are TGCGCCAGCAGCCAAGAACGGGGGGGCTATGGCTACACCTTC. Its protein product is CASSQERGGYGYTF.